Listed below are T cell receptor beta chains from one sample, sequenced in a study of cytomegalovirus exposure and HLA in healthy donors. Profiled with immunoSEQ multiplex PCR; TCRdb holds only in-frame clones, not every one. The data hold 100,000 to 150,000 clones, with 85% to 90% observed a single time. Material: PBMCs. The receptors stem from a young man in good health and CMV-seronegative. Both conserved end residues are part of each CDR3. Fields, in order: CDR3 DNA, CDR3 protein, clone size, J gene, CDR3 length, D gene, V gene. The D gene is left open where the match is weak. Size is omitted from some rows. Given values are once, few, many or a class for expanded clones.

cdr3_nt: TGCGCCAGCAGCCTGGGCAGGGGAACTCGGGTTGAAGCTTTCTTT; cdr3_aa: CASSLGRGTRVEAFF; clone_size: .; j_call: TRBJ1-1; cdr3_length: 15; d_call: .; v_call: TRBV5-1
cdr3_nt: TGTGCCAGCAGCTTCCCCCCCCTGGGCGGGAATGAGCAGTTCTTC; cdr3_aa: CASSFPPLGGNEQFF; clone_size: .; j_call: TRBJ2-1; cdr3_length: 15; d_call: .; v_call: TRBV7-9
cdr3_nt: TGTGCCAGCAGCGTAAGATCAACGGGGACTAGCGGAATGACGCAGTTCTTC; cdr3_aa: CASSVRSTGTSGMTQFF; clone_size: once; j_call: TRBJ2-1; cdr3_length: 17; d_call: TRBD2; v_call: TRBV9
cdr3_nt: TGTGCCAGTAGTTCCGTAGCGGGTCAATACAATGAGCAGTTCTTC; cdr3_aa: CASSSVAGQYNEQFF; clone_size: .; j_call: TRBJ2-1; cdr3_length: 15; d_call: TRBD2; v_call: TRBV19
cdr3_nt: TGCGCCAGCAGAGACCCGACAGGGTTCGAGCAGTACTTC; cdr3_aa: CASRDPTGFEQYF; clone_size: medium-sized; j_call: TRBJ2-7; cdr3_length: 13; d_call: TRBD1; v_call: TRBV10-2
cdr3_nt: TGTGCCAGCAGCTCCAAAGTGAGTAGCGGGAGATCGATTGAGCAGTTCTTC; cdr3_aa: CASSSKVSSGRSIEQFF; clone_size: .; j_call: TRBJ2-1; cdr3_length: 17; d_call: TRBD2; v_call: TRBV11-3
cdr3_nt: TGTGCCACCAGCGGTCTAGAGAGGGGGGAAGCTTTCTTT; cdr3_aa: CATSGLERGEAFF; clone_size: .; j_call: TRBJ1-1; cdr3_length: 13; d_call: .; v_call: TRBV15
cdr3_nt: TGTGCCAGCAGCTTCGGGGGAGAGCAGTACTTC; cdr3_aa: CASSFGGEQYF; clone_size: .; j_call: TRBJ2-7; cdr3_length: 11; d_call: .; v_call: TRBV7-9
cdr3_nt: TGTGCCAGCAGCGACTGGGACAGAACTAGGGACTATGGCTACACCTTC; cdr3_aa: CASSDWDRTRDYGYTF; clone_size: .; j_call: TRBJ1-2; cdr3_length: 16; d_call: TRBD1; v_call: TRBV13
cdr3_nt: TGCGCCAGCAGCCCGACGGACAGGAACACTGAAGCTTTCTTT; cdr3_aa: CASSPTDRNTEAFF; clone_size: .; j_call: TRBJ1-1; cdr3_length: 14; d_call: .; v_call: TRBV4-3
cdr3_nt: TGTGCCAGCAGTTGGACCGGGACAGGGGTCTCCGAGCAGTACTTC; cdr3_aa: CASSWTGTGVSEQYF; clone_size: .; j_call: TRBJ2-7; cdr3_length: 15; d_call: TRBD1; v_call: TRBV27
cdr3_nt: TGCGCCAGCAGTATCGGGACAGTGAGCACAGATACGCAGTATTTT; cdr3_aa: CASSIGTVSTDTQYF; clone_size: .; j_call: TRBJ2-3; cdr3_length: 15; d_call: TRBD1; v_call: TRBV10-1
cdr3_nt: TGTGCCAGCAGCTTACCTCCTAACACTGAAGCTTTCTTT; cdr3_aa: CASSLPPNTEAFF; clone_size: once; j_call: TRBJ1-1; cdr3_length: 13; d_call: .; v_call: TRBV28
cdr3_nt: TGTGCCAGCAGTGAATACCTCGGGGGCCAAGAGACCCAGTACTTC; cdr3_aa: CASSEYLGGQETQYF; clone_size: .; j_call: TRBJ2-5; cdr3_length: 15; d_call: .; v_call: TRBV25-1
cdr3_nt: TGTGCCAGCTCACCGGTCCAAACAGGGGTCGCTGGTAACACCGGGGAGCTGTTTTTT; cdr3_aa: CASSPVQTGVAGNTGELFF; clone_size: .; j_call: TRBJ2-2; cdr3_length: 19; d_call: TRBD1; v_call: TRBV18
cdr3_nt: TGTGCCAGCTCCGGGGGACTGGACTATGGCTACACCTTC; cdr3_aa: CASSGGLDYGYTF; clone_size: .; j_call: TRBJ1-2; cdr3_length: 13; d_call: .; v_call: TRBV18
cdr3_nt: TGTGCCAGCAGACTAGCGGGAGGGCCGGAGACCCAGTACTTC; cdr3_aa: CASRLAGGPETQYF; clone_size: once; j_call: TRBJ2-5; cdr3_length: 14; d_call: TRBD2; v_call: TRBV27
cdr3_nt: TGTGCCAGCAGCTTGACTAGCGACTCCTACAATGAGCAGTTCTTC; cdr3_aa: CASSLTSDSYNEQFF; clone_size: once; j_call: TRBJ2-1; cdr3_length: 15; d_call: TRBD2; v_call: TRBV5-4
cdr3_nt: TGTGCCAGCAGCCCTCTAGCGGGAGTTGATGAGCAGTTCTTC; cdr3_aa: CASSPLAGVDEQFF; clone_size: .; j_call: TRBJ2-1; cdr3_length: 14; d_call: TRBD2; v_call: TRBV7-3
cdr3_nt: TGTGCCAGCAGCTTGGAGGGGAAAGCCAAAAACATTCAGTACTTC; cdr3_aa: CASSLEGKAKNIQYF; clone_size: .; j_call: TRBJ2-4; cdr3_length: 15; d_call: .; v_call: TRBV5-6
cdr3_nt: TGTGCCAGCAGCGTAGTAGCGGGCACAGATACGCAGTATTTT; cdr3_aa: CASSVVAGTDTQYF; clone_size: .; j_call: TRBJ2-3; cdr3_length: 14; d_call: .; v_call: TRBV9
cdr3_nt: TGTGCCAGCAGAGTGGCGGGCTACAATGAGCAGTTCTTC; cdr3_aa: CASRVAGYNEQFF; clone_size: .; j_call: TRBJ2-1; cdr3_length: 13; d_call: .; v_call: TRBV7-9
cdr3_nt: TGTGCCAGCAGCTTAGCGGTGGGCAGGGGGCAAGGCTACACCTTC; cdr3_aa: CASSLAVGRGQGYTF; clone_size: .; j_call: TRBJ1-2; cdr3_length: 15; d_call: TRBD1; v_call: TRBV7-9
cdr3_nt: TGTGCCAGCAGCTTAGTAGGGGACACTCCCGAGCAGTACTTC; cdr3_aa: CASSLVGDTPEQYF; clone_size: .; j_call: TRBJ2-7; cdr3_length: 14; d_call: .; v_call: TRBV7-9
cdr3_nt: TGTGCCAGCAGCGCCGTCGGTACCTTC; cdr3_aa: CASSAVGTF; clone_size: .; j_call: TRBJ1-2; cdr3_length: 9; d_call: .; v_call: TRBV7-9
cdr3_nt: TGTGCCAGCTCACCATCCGGCAATGAGCAGTTCTTC; cdr3_aa: CASSPSGNEQFF; clone_size: few; j_call: TRBJ2-1; cdr3_length: 12; d_call: .; v_call: TRBV18
cdr3_nt: TGCGCCAGCAGGGCGGGGGAGACCCAGTACTTC; cdr3_aa: CASRAGETQYF; clone_size: few; j_call: TRBJ2-5; cdr3_length: 11; d_call: .; v_call: TRBV5-1
cdr3_nt: TGCGCCAGCAGCCCCCTATTCACCTCCTACGAGCAGTACTTC; cdr3_aa: CASSPLFTSYEQYF; clone_size: .; j_call: TRBJ2-7; cdr3_length: 14; d_call: .; v_call: TRBV5-1
cdr3_nt: TGTGCCAGCAGCCCGATAGCGGGAAGGTACGAGCAGTACTTC; cdr3_aa: CASSPIAGRYEQYF; clone_size: once; j_call: TRBJ2-7; cdr3_length: 14; d_call: TRBD2; v_call: TRBV14
cdr3_nt: TGTGCCAGCAGTGATCTTGGACAGAACTCCTACGAGCAGTACTTC; cdr3_aa: CASSDLGQNSYEQYF; clone_size: .; j_call: TRBJ2-7; cdr3_length: 15; d_call: .; v_call: TRBV2
cdr3_nt: TGTGCCACCAGCAGGATACAGGGGAGCCACGAGCAGTACTTC; cdr3_aa: CATSRIQGSHEQYF; clone_size: .; j_call: TRBJ2-7; cdr3_length: 14; d_call: TRBD1; v_call: TRBV15
cdr3_nt: TGTGCCAGCAGTGGGGGACAGGGGGTCTACGAGCAGTACTTC; cdr3_aa: CASSGGQGVYEQYF; clone_size: few; j_call: TRBJ2-7; cdr3_length: 14; d_call: TRBD1; v_call: TRBV2
cdr3_nt: TGTGCCAGCAGCTTCGCGGGAGATGAGCAGTTCTTC; cdr3_aa: CASSFAGDEQFF; clone_size: .; j_call: TRBJ2-1; cdr3_length: 12; d_call: TRBD2; v_call: TRBV11-3
cdr3_nt: TGTGCCAGTAGTATCCCCCGTCCGGGAGGGCCGAAGGAGCTGTTTTTT; cdr3_aa: CASSIPRPGGPKELFF; clone_size: .; j_call: TRBJ2-2; cdr3_length: 16; d_call: TRBD2; v_call: TRBV19
cdr3_nt: TGTGCCAGCAGTTACTCGTTAGAAAGGGGGTGGGATGGCTACACCTTC; cdr3_aa: CASSYSLERGWDGYTF; clone_size: .; j_call: TRBJ1-2; cdr3_length: 16; d_call: .; v_call: TRBV6-5
cdr3_nt: TGTGCCAGCAGCTTGTTGGGCAGGGGGGACAACAATGAGCAGTTCTTC; cdr3_aa: CASSLLGRGDNNEQFF; clone_size: .; j_call: TRBJ2-1; cdr3_length: 16; d_call: .; v_call: TRBV5-6
cdr3_nt: TGTGCCAGCTCACCAAGCCGGGACACCGGGGAGCTGTTTTTT; cdr3_aa: CASSPSRDTGELFF; clone_size: .; j_call: TRBJ2-2; cdr3_length: 14; d_call: .; v_call: TRBV18
cdr3_nt: TGTGCCAGTAGTATCCCTAGCGGGATCGCCACAGATACGCAGTATTTT; cdr3_aa: CASSIPSGIATDTQYF; clone_size: .; j_call: TRBJ2-3; cdr3_length: 16; d_call: TRBD2; v_call: TRBV19
cdr3_nt: TGCGCCAGCAGCTGGGGGGACAGGGCTTCTGGAAACACCATATATTTT; cdr3_aa: CASSWGDRASGNTIYF; clone_size: .; j_call: TRBJ1-3; cdr3_length: 16; d_call: TRBD1; v_call: TRBV5-1
cdr3_nt: TGTGCCAGCAGTCCCCGGACAGGGCGGCTCGAGCAGTACTTC; cdr3_aa: CASSPRTGRLEQYF; clone_size: .; j_call: TRBJ2-7; cdr3_length: 14; d_call: TRBD1; v_call: TRBV7-9
cdr3_nt: TGTGCCAGCCACCTTCGCGGGGGGACCAATGAGCAGTTCTTC; cdr3_aa: CASHLRGGTNEQFF; clone_size: once; j_call: TRBJ2-1; cdr3_length: 14; d_call: TRBD2; v_call: TRBV6-1
cdr3_nt: TGTGCCAGCAGCTTCGCACATTTCGAAGCTTTCTTT; cdr3_aa: CASSFAHFEAFF; clone_size: .; j_call: TRBJ1-1; cdr3_length: 12; d_call: .; v_call: TRBV13
cdr3_nt: TGCAGCGTTATTCGGGACTCCTACAATGAGCAGTTCTTC; cdr3_aa: CSVIRDSYNEQFF; clone_size: .; j_call: TRBJ2-1; cdr3_length: 13; d_call: .; v_call: TRBV29-1
cdr3_nt: TGTGCCAGCAGTGAAGGCAGGGCGAGCGCTGAAGCTTTCTTT; cdr3_aa: CASSEGRASAEAFF; clone_size: few; j_call: TRBJ1-1; cdr3_length: 14; d_call: .; v_call: TRBV25-1